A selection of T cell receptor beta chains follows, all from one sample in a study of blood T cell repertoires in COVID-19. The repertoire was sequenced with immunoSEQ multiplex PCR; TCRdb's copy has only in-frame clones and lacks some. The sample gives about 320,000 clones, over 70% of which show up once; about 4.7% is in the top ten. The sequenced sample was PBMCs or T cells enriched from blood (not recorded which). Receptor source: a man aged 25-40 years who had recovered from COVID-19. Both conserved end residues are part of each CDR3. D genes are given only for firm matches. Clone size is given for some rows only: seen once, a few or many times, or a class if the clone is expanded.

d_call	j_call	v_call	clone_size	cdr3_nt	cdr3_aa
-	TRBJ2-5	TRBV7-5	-	TGTGTCAGAAGCTCTCGGGACAGGGTGCTGGAGACCCAGTACTTC	CVRSSRDRVLETQYF
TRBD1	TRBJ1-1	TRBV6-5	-	TGTGCCAGCAGGGTTCAGGGGGCATGGCGAGAAGCTTTCTTT	CASRVQGAWREAFF
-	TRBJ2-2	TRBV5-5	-	TGTGCCAGCAGCTTGATCTTAGCTCTCACCGGGGAGCTGTTTTTT	CASSLILALTGELFF
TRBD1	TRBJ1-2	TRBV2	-	TGTGCCAGCAGTGGACAGGGGGCGGTTGATGGCTACACCTTC	CASSGQGAVDGYTF
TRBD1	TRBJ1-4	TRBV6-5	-	TGTGCCAGCAGCCTACAGGGGGCAGGGGAAAAACTGTTTTTT	CASSLQGAGEKLFF
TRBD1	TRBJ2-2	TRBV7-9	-	TGTGCCAGCAGCTCGGGACAGAAGTACACCGGGGAGCTGTTTTTT	CASSSGQKYTGELFF
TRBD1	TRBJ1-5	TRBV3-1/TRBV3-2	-	TGTGCCAGCAGCCAAATACAGGGGCCGAATCAGCCCCAGCATTTT	CASSQIQGPNQPQHF
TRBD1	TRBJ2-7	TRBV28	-	TGTGCCAGCAGTTTAAATGGGGCAGGGGGTAGAGAGCAGTACTTC	CASSLNGAGGREQYF
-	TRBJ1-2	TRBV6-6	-	TGTGCCAGCAGTTACTCGGAGGGCCGGGACTATGGCTACACCTTC	CASSYSEGRDYGYTF
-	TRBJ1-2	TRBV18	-	TGTGCCAGCTCACTCTCACAGGGTCAGTGGGATGGAGATGGCTACACCTTC	CASSLSQGQWDGDGYTF
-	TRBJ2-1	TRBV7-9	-	TGTGCCAGCAGCTTAGCGGGCGGCAGGGGTAATGAGCAGTTCTTC	CASSLAGGRGNEQFF
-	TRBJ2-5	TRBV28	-	TGTGCCAGCAGATCTCAGGGGGGCGGGCAAGAGACCCAGTACTTC	CASRSQGGGQETQYF
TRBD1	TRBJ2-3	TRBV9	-	TGTGCCAGCAGCGCCGAGGACAGGGGAGGGGATACGCAGTATTTT	CASSAEDRGGDTQYF
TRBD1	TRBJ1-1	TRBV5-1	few	TGCGCCAGCAGCGCCCGGACAGGGGGCACTGAAGCTTTCTTT	CASSARTGGTEAFF
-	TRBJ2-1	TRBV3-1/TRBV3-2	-	TGTGCCAGCAGCCAAGGGACCGGGGGGCGTTACAATGAGCAGTTCTTC	CASSQGTGGRYNEQFF
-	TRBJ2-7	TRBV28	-	TGTGCCAGCAGGTCTAACTACGAGCAGTACTTC	CASRSNYEQYF
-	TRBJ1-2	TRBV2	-	TGTGCCACCAGGAGGCGGGATGGCTACACCTTC	CATRRRDGYTF
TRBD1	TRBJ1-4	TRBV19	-	TGTGCCAGTAGACAGGGGGTCGTCGGTGAAAAACTGTTTTTT	CASRQGVVGEKLFF
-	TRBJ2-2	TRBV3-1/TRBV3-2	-	TGTGCCAGCAGCCACGGGAACACCGGGGAGCTGTTTTTT	CASSHGNTGELFF
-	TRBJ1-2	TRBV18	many	TGTGCCAGCTCACCACCGGTGGCAGGGTGGGTTGGATATGGCTACACCTTC	CASSPPVAGWVGYGYTF
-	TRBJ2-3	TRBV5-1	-	TGCGCCAGCAGCTTGGTGGGGGGTACTAGCACAGATACGCAGTATTTT	CASSLVGGTSTDTQYF
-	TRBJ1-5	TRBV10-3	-	TGTGCCATCAGTGACAGCGGGAGCAATCAGCCCCAGCATTTT	CAISDSGSNQPQHF
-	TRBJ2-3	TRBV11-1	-	TGTGCCAGCAGCTTATTAGCGGCGCCCACGGAGTATTTT	CASSLLAAPTEYF
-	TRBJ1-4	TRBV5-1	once	TGCGCCAGCAGCAACCGGCAGCCTCCGGGTGAAAAACTGTTTTTT	CASSNRQPPGEKLFF
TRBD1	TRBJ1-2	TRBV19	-	TGTGCCAGTAGTACGGGATTGGCCGGGACAGGGGGAGGCTACACCTTC	CASSTGLAGTGGGYTF
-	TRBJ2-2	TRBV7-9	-	TGTGCCAGCATCAACCCGAAGGACAGAGCGAACACCGGGGAGCTGTTTTTT	CASINPKDRANTGELFF
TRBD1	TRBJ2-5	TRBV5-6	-	TGTGCCAGCAGCTTGACCGCCGGGACAGATGAGACCCAGTACTTC	CASSLTAGTDETQYF
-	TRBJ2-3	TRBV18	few	TGTGCCAGCTCCAGGGGTACAGATACGCAGTATTTT	CASSRGTDTQYF
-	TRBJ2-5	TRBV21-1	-	TGTGCCAGCAGCAAAATGGCAGGGGGGAAAGAGACCCAGTACTTC	CASSKMAGGKETQYF
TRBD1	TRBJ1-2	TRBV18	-	TGTGCCAGCTCACCGGGCAGGGGGCTCGAGGGCTACACCTTC	CASSPGRGLEGYTF
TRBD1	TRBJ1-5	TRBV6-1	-	TGTGCCAGCAGTGATTTTGACAGGGCGGAGTGGAATCAGCCCCAGCATTTT	CASSDFDRAEWNQPQHF
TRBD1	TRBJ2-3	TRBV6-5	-	TGTGCCAGCAGTTCCTGGGGACAGGGGGCAGATACGCAGTATTTT	CASSSWGQGADTQYF
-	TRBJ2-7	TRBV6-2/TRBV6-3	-	TGTGCCAGCAGTACCCGGGACTTCAGCTCCTACGAGCAGTACTTC	CASSTRDFSSYEQYF
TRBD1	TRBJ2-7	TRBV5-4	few	TGTGCCAGCAGCCCGGGACAGACTTACGAGCAGTACTTC	CASSPGQTYEQYF
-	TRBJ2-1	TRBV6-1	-	TGTGCCAGCAGTGAAGCGGGGGGGCTCGATGAGCAGTTCTTC	CASSEAGGLDEQFF
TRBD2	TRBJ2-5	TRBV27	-	TGTGCCAGCAGTCCAACGGGGGGGGAGACCCAGTACTTC	CASSPTGGETQYF
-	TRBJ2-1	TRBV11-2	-	TGTGCCAGCAGCTCCGTTGTAAGCGGATACAATGAGCAGTTCTTC	CASSSVVSGYNEQFF
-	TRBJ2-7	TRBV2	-	TGTGCCACCGGGACTTCTCCCTACGAGCAGTACTTC	CATGTSPYEQYF
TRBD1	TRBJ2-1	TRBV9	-	TGTGCCAGCAGCGATGGACAGGGTTTCCACAATGAGCAGTTCTTC	CASSDGQGFHNEQFF
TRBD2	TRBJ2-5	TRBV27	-	TGTGCCAGCAGTCATCGACTAGCGGGGGGTCGGGAAGAGACCCAGTACTTC	CASSHRLAGGREETQYF
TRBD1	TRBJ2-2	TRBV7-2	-	TGTGCCAGCAGCAAAAAAGGGGGACAGGGTCACACCGGGGAGCTGTTTTTT	CASSKKGGQGHTGELFF